Below, 18 T cell receptor beta chains from the same sample are listed, as sequenced in a study of shared clonotypes between healthy human individuals. The naive CD8 population came from CD45RO-negative cells selected for CCR7, without terminally differentiated effector memory CD45RA+ cells. Produced via immunoSEQ multiplex PCR; TCRdb's table is partial and in-frame only. Seen here are hundreds of thousands of clones, about 95% observed once, and the top ten hold 0.095% to 0.13%. Sequenced: naive CD8+ T cells sorted from blood. These receptors originate from a woman between 25 and 40 years old in good health.

The chain uses TRBV28 and TRBJ1-2, with 9 bases fitting TRBD1. CDR3 length: 13 residues. With 7 bases clipped from V and 4 bases from J, the junction kept 4 bases outside the gene matches. Germline CDR1 reads MDHEN; CDR2 reads SYDVKM. CDR3 sequence: CASTGQGFYGYTF. DNA of the CDR3: TGTGCCAGCACCGGACAGGGGTTCTATGGCTACACCTTC.

The chain employs TRBV9 and TRBJ2-1, with a weak D call TRBD2 (6 bases). V was clipped by 0 bases and J by 5 bases, with 24 bases between them. There are 19 residues in the CDR3. Germline V gene sequence: CDR1 SGDLS, CDR2 YYNGEE. The CDR3 DNA is TGTGCCAGCAGCGTAGACCCTCTCTCACCTCGCGGGGCGGACAATGAGCAGTTCTTC. It specifies CASSVDPLSPRGADNEQFF.

This chain uses TRBV28 with TRBJ2-1; unclear D gene. Germline V gene lookup returns CDR1 MDHEN and CDR2 SYDVKM. V was shortened by 2 bases and J by 7 bases, with 9 bases between the two germline ends. This CDR3 comprises 13 residues. The CDR3 region is CASSLRPENEQFF. Here the CDR3 DNA reads TGTGCCAGCAGTTTAAGGCCCGAGAATGAGCAGTTCTTC.

J is TRBJ1-2 and V is TRBV28, with 8 bases lining up with TRBD1. Germline values: CDR1 MDHEN, CDR2 SYDVKM. There are 13 residues in the CDR3. V lost 3 bases to trimming and J lost 5 bases; unmatched junction nucleotides: 2. CDR3 sequence (DNA): TGTGCCAGCAGTTTGGACAGGGATTATGGCTACACCTTC. The encoded protein is CASSLDRDYGYTF.

This chain connects TRBV5-1 to TRBJ1-2; D uncertain. Looked up from germline, CDR1 is SGHRS and CDR2 is YFSETQ. This CDR3 has 13 amino acids. Trimming left V 1 base short and J 6 bases short, with 10 bases between. CDR3 bases: TGCGCCAGCAGCTTGACGACAAGAGATGGCTACACCTTC. This encodes CASSLTTRDGYTF.

The chain links TRBV21-1 to TRBJ2-5. TRBV21-1 is noted as a pseudogene. This CDR3 spans 18 amino acids. CDR3 region: CASSKGKISTALQETQYF. The CDR3 region has the DNA TGTGCCAGCAGCAAGGGGAAAATTTCTACAGCGCTCCAAGAGACCCAGTACTTC.

This rearrangement joins TRBV7-8 to TRBJ1-1, with a weak D call TRBD1 (5 bases). Trimming removed 5 bases from V and 4 bases from J, with 11 bases in between. Germline loops: CDR1 SGHVS, CDR2 FQNEAQ. The CDR3 has 13 amino acids. In DNA form, the CDR3 reads TGTGCCAGCAGCCCGGACACGAGCACTGAAGCTTTCTTT. Protein: CASSPDTSTEAFF.

As regards this clone: The same CDR3 also results from other DNA sequences found in this sample. V is TRBV28 and J is TRBJ2-7; TRBD2 agrees at 7 bases. Looked up from germline, CDR1 is MDHEN and CDR2 is SYDVKM. This CDR3 is 14 amino acids long. J gave up 3 bases and V 3 bases, and 5 bases lay outside the gene matches. The CDR3 nucleotides read TGTGCCAGCAGTTTGCAGGGAGGGAGCTACGAGCAGTACTTC. Its translation: CASSLQGGSYEQYF.

The chain links TRBV19 to TRBJ2-2; D unclear. Germline V lookup: CDR1 LNHDA, CDR2 SQIVND (reference sequence). This CDR3 has 10 amino acids. V lost 10 bases and J 6 bases, leaving 6 bases between the germline ends. CDR3 amino acids: CATRAGELFF. The CDR3 nucleotides read TGTGCCACCCGGGCCGGGGAGCTGTTTTTT.

This clone has just a few counts. This chain connects TRBV7-9 to TRBJ2-7; unclear D gene. The germline V gene encodes CDR1 SEHNR and CDR2 FQNEAQ (reference sequence). Trimming stripped 5 bases from V and 4 bases from J, with 12 bases between. The CDR3 sequence is 13 residues long. In DNA, the CDR3 is TGTGCCAGCAGCCCCTCCCGCTCGTACGAGCAGTACTTC. As protein: CASSPSRSYEQYF. Variable domain in full (rest from reference TRBV7-9 and TRBJ2-7): DTGVSQNPRHKITKRGQNVTFRCDPISEHNRLYWYRQTLGQGPEFLTYFQNEAQLEKSRLLSDRFSAERPKGSFSTLEIQRTEQGDSAMYLCASSPSRSYEQYFGPGTRLTVT.

V is TRBV19 and J is TRBJ1-5; D may be TRBD1 (5 bases). V was pared by 2 bases and J by 3 bases, with 17 bases between. Looked up from germline, CDR1 is LNHDA and CDR2 is SQIVND (reference sequence). The CDR3 is made up of 17 amino acids. CDR3 loop: CASSIRSFQGDNQPQHF. The DNA for the CDR3 is TGTGCCAGTAGTATAAGGTCTTTTCAGGGCGACAATCAGCCCCAGCATTTT. Combining the CDR3 with reference TRBV19 and TRBJ1-5 gives the whole variable domain DGGITQSPKYLFRKEGQNVTLSCEQNLNHDAMYWYRQDPGQGLRLIYYSQIVNDFQKGDIAEGYSVSREKKESFPLTVTSAQKNPTAFYLCASSIRSFQGDNQPQHFGDGTRLSIL.

This chain links TRBV2 with TRBJ2-5; D not resolved. The J call is uncertain, as TRBJ2-7 better fits the DNA end. The CDR3 covers 12 residues. Per the germline V gene, CDR1 is SNHLY and CDR2 is FYNNEI. The CDR3 reads CASNTESYEQYF. In DNA form, the CDR3 reads TGTGCCAGCAACACGGAATCCTACGAGCAGTACTTC.

This chain uses TRBV5-4 with TRBJ2-7; 7 bases are a match to TRBD2. CDR3 length equals 18 residues. V lost 3 bases to trimming and J lost 5 bases; unmatched junction nucleotides: 20. From germline, CDR1 is SGHNT and CDR2 YYREEE (reference sequence). The CDR3 coding sequence is TGTGCCAGCAGCTCCCCCCCAGGGAGGGGTTTGGGAAGCCACGAGCAGTACTTC. Residues: CASSSPPGRGLGSHEQYF.

V gene TRBV7-9 combines with J gene TRBJ2-1; 7 nucleotides align to TRBD2. The CDR3 totals 12 residues. The trim removed 4 bases at V and 10 bases at J, leaving 4 bases unmatched. Germline V lookup: CDR1 SEHNR, CDR2 FQNEAQ (reference sequence). The CDR3 spells CASSWAAGEQFF. The CDR3 bases are TGTGCCAGCAGCTGGGCAGCGGGAGAGCAGTTCTTC.

The chain combines TRBV7-8 with TRBJ2-7, with 7 bases identical to TRBD1. The CDR3 spans 18 residues. V lost 4 bases to trimming and J lost 3 bases; unmatched junction nucleotides: 18. CDR1 and CDR2 from the germline V gene are SGHVS and FQNEAQ. CDR3 protein: CASSSYYYRDSNDYEQYF. DNA for the CDR3: TGTGCCAGCAGCTCATACTACTACCGGGACAGTAATGACTACGAGCAGTACTTC.

J is TRBJ2-3 and V is TRBV2; 10 bases align to TRBD1. CDR3 length: 16 residues. The germline CDR1 and CDR2 sequences are SNHLY and FYNNEI. V lost 4 bases and J lost 4; bases outside the gene matches: 8. CDR3 protein: CASSGQGAEYPDTQYF. As DNA, the CDR3 is TGTGCCAGCAGTGGACAGGGGGCTGAATATCCAGATACGCAGTATTTT.

V is TRBV19 and J is TRBJ1-2; the match to TRBD1 covers 12 bases. V trimming: 11 bases; J trimming: 3 bases; junction bases outside the gene matches: 4. Germline-derived CDR1 and CDR2 are LNHDA and SQIVND (reference sequence). This CDR3 comprises 13 residues. CDR3 nucleotides: TGTGCCCCTGGGACAGGGGGCTACTATGGCTACACCTTC. Residues: CAPGTGGYYGYTF.

V and J are TRBV5-1 and TRBJ2-5; tentative D call: TRBD2 (5 bases). CDR1 and CDR2 from the germline V gene are SGHRS and YFSETQ. The CDR3 has 14 residues. V was trimmed by 4 bases and J by 5 bases, leaving 15 bases between them. Here the CDR3 reads CASSPRGREETQYF. The CDR3 DNA is TGCGCCAGCAGCCCACGGGGTAGGGAGGAGACCCAGTACTTC.